This T cell receptor (beta chain) was sequenced during a study of STAT5B mutations in CD4+ large granular lymphocyte leukemia. The protocol was immunoSEQ multiplex PCR, while the TCRdb copy is restricted to in-frame clones and leaves out a portion. The sample contains 40,000 to 55,000 clones, around 81% of which appear only once. The CDR3 is made up of 14 amino acids. V was shortened by 4 bases and J by 0 bases, with 8 bases between the two germline ends. The germline V gene has CDR1 SGHRS and CDR2 YFSETQ. This TCR came from a human donor in good health. Sequenced input: CD4+ T cells from blood buffy coats. The chain employs TRBV5-1 and TRBJ1-3, with D possibly being TRBD1 (5 bases). The CDR3 spells CASSGDSSGNTIYF. The CDR3 nucleotides are TGCGCCAGCAGCGGAGACAGCTCTGGAAACACCATATATTTT.